This record concerns one TCR beta chain sequence. The antigen this receptor binds is unknown. Per-nucleotide qualities are absent, and no much larger clonotype sits a single base away. Samples from volunteer blood donors who had recovered from COVID-19 were contributed by a second Seattle source. Whole blood was collected in K2EDTA tubes by collaborating institutions according to the institutions' own protocols. For TCRbeta analysis, collaborators shipped samples in one of three forms: frozen whole blood, isolated PBMCs, or DNA extracted from either of those sample types. Measured from the cysteine to the phenylalanine, the CDR3 is 13 residues long. The sequence is cut down to CDR3 DNA, 39 bases in frame from base 1. Taken from the germline V gene (reference sequence), the CDR1 and CDR2 loops are LNHNV and YYDKDF. Deletion took 1 base off V and 5 bases off J, with a span of 6 bases between the germline ends.

TCRbeta CDR3 regions were amplified from genomic DNA using the immunoSEQ Assay, a bias-controlled multiplex PCR. On the authors' methods: The number of nucleated cells in each sample was estimated from the amplification of reference gene primers within the assay. To quantify the absolute abundance of each unique TCRbeta CDR3 rearrangement, sequence reads were collapsed and filtered. For each sample, productive Simpson clonality was calculated as the square root of Simpson's diversity index across productive rearrangements. Held by TCRdb, this immuneACCESS table contains in-frame sequences only and omits some clones. Under half of the omission traces to an unresolved V gene where checked; the cause of the rest is unknown. For V, J and clone size, that table is used; D and trimming come from the DNA. Here the sample has around 200,000 clones; around 79% occur a single time. Roughly 12% of the sample rests with the top ten.

These data originate in a study of blood T cell repertoires in COVID-19 (TCRdb year 2020). Study-level background: The collaborator samples originated in the United States, Italy and Spain and spanned the acute and convalescent phases of COVID-19. The dataset comprised deeply sampled blood TCRbeta repertoires from subjects exposed to, actively infected with, or recovered from COVID-19. Sample metadata almost always included a de-identified subject ID, COVID-19 status, age in years and sex. HLA class I and class II types, where available, came from metadata supplied by the sample provider rather than from assay-based typing. The material from the prospective study consisted of cDNA or gDNA derived from T cells, B-cell-depleted T cells, or PBMCs. The samples were drawn from the first 160 participants of the ongoing ImmuneRACE study and from 1,254 subjects provided by 6 global collaborators. The repertoires were released in a freely available public database meant as a resource for research on the immune response to SARS-CoV-2.

What the work shows at the level of the full study, not this receptor alone: The amount of clinical and demographic metadata varied by source and participant and was provided uncurated.

Sequenced: peripheral blood. The sequence joins TRBV15 to TRBJ1-5; the D gene identity is not certain. The receptor was derived from a man aged 45-65 years who had recovered from COVID-19. The nucleotides read TGTGCCACCAGCAGAGCCGCGGATCAGCCCCAGCATTTT. It specifies CATSRAADQPQHF.